This T cell receptor (beta chain) stems from a study of Ad26.COV2.S vaccination and SARS-CoV-2 variants. V was trimmed by 6 bases and J by 7 bases, leaving 16 bases between them. CDR1 is SGHRS and CDR2 is YFSETQ in the germline V gene. The CDR3 runs to 14 residues. Libraries were prepared by immunoSEQ multiplex PCR; TCRdb keeps only in-frame clonotypes and omits some of them. The sample contains over 400,000 clones, roughly 89% of which appear only once. Turning to this clone: Its antigen remains unknown.

Overall study findings and caveats: Vaccine recipients had higher spike-specific TCR breadth than placebo recipients.

Treatment given: some 20 received Ad26.COV2.S at low or high dose, single or two shots; roughly five received placebo; per-sample allocation not given. Collection of the samples took place on day 63 after the first injection of vaccine or placebo. This Boston cohort included adults aged 18-55 years. This TCR was recovered from a person between 18 and 65 years old who received the Ad26.COV2.S COVID-19 vaccine or a placebo. The sequencing used peripheral blood, collected in a trial of Ad26.COV2.S vaccine versus placebo. V gene TRBV5-1 combines with J gene TRBJ2-2, with TRBD2 as a possible D gene (6 bases). The CDR3 DNA reads as TGCGCCAGCAAAGTCGGGAGTTTGGGCGGGGAGCTGTTTTTT. It translates to CASKVGSLGGELFF. The full variable domain, its missing parts supplied by reference TRBV5-1 and TRBJ2-2, is KAGVTQTPRYLIKTRGQQVTLSCSPISGHRSVSWYQQTPGQGLQFLFEYFSETQRNKGNFPGRFSGRQFSNSRSEMNVSTLELGDSALYLCASKVGSLGGELFFGEGSRLTVL.